The next 13 T cell receptor beta chains were all read from a single sample in a study of blood T cell repertoires in COVID-19. Clones were read by immunoSEQ multiplex PCR, and TCRdb kept only the in-frame ones, dropping some. The sample contains under 250,000 clones, approximately 85% of which appear only once. Sequenced input: PBMCs or T cells enriched from blood (not recorded which). These receptors were obtained from a woman aged 45-65 years with acute COVID-19.

This chain links TRBV10-1 with TRBJ2-2, with a weak D call TRBD2 (5 bases). CDR3 length equals 15 residues. Trimming took off 6 bases at V and 0 bases at J, with 11 bases between the two ends. Germline loops: CDR1 WNHNN, CDR2 SYGVQD (reference sequence). CDR3 region: CASSPSYANTGELFF. In DNA form, the CDR3 reads TGCGCCAGCAGCCCTAGCTACGCGAACACCGGGGAGCTGTTTTTT.

The chain uses TRBV6-5 and TRBJ1-5; 7 bases fit TRBD1. CDR3 length: 15 amino acids. V was clipped by 1 base and J by 5 bases; unmatched bases: 5. Germline CDR1 is MNHEY and CDR2 is SVGAGI. The CDR3 DNA reads TGTGCCAGCAGTTACTTCAGGGGGGCGGATCAGCCCCAGCATTTT. Amino acids: CASSYFRGADQPQHF.

J is TRBJ1-3 and V is TRBV9, with no clear D. CDR3 length equals 15 residues. CDR1 and CDR2 (germline): SGDLS, YYNGEE. The V and J ends lost 0 bases and 0 bases respectively, with 7 bases between them. CDR3 in amino acids: CASSVVEGSGNTIYF. As DNA, the CDR3 is TGTGCCAGCAGCGTAGTGGAGGGCTCTGGAAACACCATATATTTT.

The chain joins TRBV4-1 to TRBJ1-1; a weak D match, TRBD1 (5 bases). V lost 0 bases and J 5 bases, leaving 13 bases between the germline ends. CDR1 and CDR2 from the germline V gene are MGHRA and YSYEKL. The CDR3 is 15 residues long. CDR3 in DNA: TGCGCCAGCAGCCAAGAAGGAAGGGGATGGACTGAAGCTTTCTTT. Amino acid sequence: CASSQEGRGWTEAFF.

The rearrangement links TRBV6-5 to TRBJ1-1; 7 bases map to TRBD1. This CDR3 spans 13 amino acids. Germline V gene lookup returns CDR1 MNHEY and CDR2 SVGAGI. V shed 6 bases, J shed 6 bases, and the junction held 7 bases outside the gene matches. CDR3 sequence: CASSLDRAAEAFF. In DNA, the CDR3 is TGTGCCAGCAGCCTCGACAGGGCGGCTGAAGCTTTCTTT.

The rearrangement joins TRBV9 to TRBJ2-2, with 10 bases matching TRBD1. The CDR3 covers 15 residues. The germline V gene has CDR1 SGDLS and CDR2 YYNGEE. V gave up 1 base and J gave up 6 bases; unmatched junction bases: 3. CDR3 protein: CASSVNGQGAGELFF. Here the CDR3 DNA reads TGTGCCAGCAGCGTAAACGGACAGGGGGCCGGGGAGCTGTTTTTT. The entire variable domain, with the rest obtained from reference TRBV9 and TRBJ2-2, is as follows: DSGVTQTPKHLITATGQRVTLRCSPRSGDLSVYWYQQSLDQGLQFLIQYYNGEERAKGNILERFSAQQFPDLHSELNLSSLELGDSALYFCASSVNGQGAGELFFGEGSRLTVL.

The chain couples TRBV4-1 to TRBJ2-2; 9 bases map to TRBD2. Germline lookup yields CDR1 MGHRA and CDR2 YSYEKL. The length of the CDR3 is 17 residues. V lost 2 bases and J lost 5; bases outside the gene matches: 9. The CDR3 nucleotides read TGCGCCAGCAGCCAACGAGGGGCTAGCGGGGTTACCGGGGAGCTGTTTTTT. It codes for CASSQRGASGVTGELFF.

The V gene is TRBV5-1, the J gene TRBJ2-1, with no clear D. The germline V and J ends were trimmed by 4 bases and 6 bases, with 8 bases remaining between them. Germline values: CDR1 SGHRS, CDR2 YFSETQ. The CDR3 covers 12 residues. CDR3 nucleotide sequence: TGCGCCAGCAGCCCGAACAGCAATGAGCAGTTCTTC. Translated: CASSPNSNEQFF.

A word on this clone: Other DNA sequences in the same sample also yield this CDR3. The rearrangement joins TRBV18 to TRBJ1-6; possible D gene TRBD1, 5 bases. Germline CDR1 reads KGHSH; CDR2 reads LQKENI. The ends were cut back, 6 bases at V and 0 bases at J, with 9 bases in the middle. This CDR3 has 15 residues. CDR3 sequence reads: CASSRDSSYNSPLHF. The CDR3 coding sequence is TGTGCCAGCTCGCGCGACAGCTCCTATAATTCACCCCTCCACTTT.

The chain recombines TRBV19 with TRBJ2-1, with D tentatively TRBD2 (5 bases). This CDR3 is built from 14 residues. Trimming removed 6 bases at V and 5 bases at J, with 14 bases between. The germline gives CDR1 LNHDA, CDR2 SQIVND (reference sequence). The CDR3 region has the DNA TGTGCCAGTAGCCCCGCCGGGATCCACAATGAGCAGTTCTTC. Residues: CASSPAGIHNEQFF.

This sequence joins TRBV2 and TRBJ1-1; TRBD1 is a possible D gene (5 bases). The CDR3 spans 14 residues. Germline-derived CDR1 and CDR2 are SNHLY and FYNNEI. Trimming left V 5 bases short and J 2 bases short, with 12 bases between. Here the CDR3 reads CASSRHRYNTEAFF. For the CDR3, the DNA is TGTGCCAGCAGTAGACACAGGTATAACACTGAAGCTTTCTTT.

The chain carries TRBV9 and TRBJ2-1; 10 bases agree with TRBD2. Per germline, CDR1 SGDLS and CDR2 YYNGEE. V dropped 2 bases and J dropped 7; count of bases not matched to a gene: 9. This CDR3 is built from 16 residues. The chain's CDR3 is CASSVGLAGVMNEQFF. CDR3 sequence (DNA): TGTGCCAGCAGCGTGGGGCTAGCGGGGGTTATGAATGAGCAGTTCTTC. Full variable domain (remainder filled in from reference TRBV9 and TRBJ2-1): DSGVTQTPKHLITATGQRVTLRCSPRSGDLSVYWYQQSLDQGLQFLIQYYNGEERAKGNILERFSAQQFPDLHSELNLSSLELGDSALYFCASSVGLAGVMNEQFFGPGTRLTVL.

Note on this clone: An end of the junction does not agree with germline; a read error may underlie this. This sequence joins TRBV11-2 and TRBJ2-2; D ambiguous. Germline V lookup: CDR1 SGHAT, CDR2 FQNNGV. This CDR3 spans 16 amino acids. The CDR3 sequence is CASSLGANLPNGELFF. The CDR3 region has the DNA TGTGCCAGCAGTTTAGGCGCAAACCTCCCAAACGGGGAGCTGTTTTTT.